These 7 T cell receptor beta chains came from one sample sequenced in a study of T cell responses to AZD1222 COVID-19 vaccine. TCRdb keeps only in-frame clones here, not all; method: immunoSEQ multiplex PCR. This table holds some 150,000 clones, 65% to 90% found once. The specimen was peripheral blood, collected 28 days after the second dose of the MenACWY control vaccine. The receptor source for this set is an adult who received the MenACWY meningococcal vaccine as a control.

V and J are TRBV30 and TRBJ2-3; TRBD1 or TRBD2 may be the D gene (5 bases each). Deletions cut 0 bases from V and 5 bases from J, with 15 bases between. The length of the CDR3 is 15 residues. Germline lookup yields CDR1 GTSNPN and CDR2 SVGIG (reference sequence). The CDR3 nucleotides read TGTGCCTGGAGTGTGGTAGGACCTGGGGGAGATACGCAGTATTTT. This gives the protein CAWSVVGPGGDTQYF.

This clone turned up a few times. The chain recombines TRBV7-6 with TRBJ2-2; 8 nucleotides align to TRBD1. Germline values: CDR1 SGHVS, CDR2 FNYEAQ. The CDR3 consists of 17 residues. Losses at the gene ends were 2 bases for V and 4 bases for J; bases not matched to a gene: 9. This CDR3 is CASSLRPGQGGTGELFF. Here the CDR3 DNA reads TGTGCCAGCAGCTTACGACCCGGACAGGGCGGCACCGGGGAGCTGTTTTTT. Complete variable domain (other parts from reference TRBV7-6 and TRBJ2-2): GAGVSQSPRYKVTKRGQDVALRCDPISGHVSLYWYRQALGQGPEFLTYFNYEAQQDKSGLPNDRFSAERPEGSISTLTIQRTEQRDSAMYRCASSLRPGQGGTGELFFGEGSRLTVL.

The CDR3 region has the DNA TGTGCCAGCAGCTTAGTTTGGACCCCCAGGGATGAAAAACTGTTTTTT. It is translated as CASSLVWTPRDEKLFF. The rearrangement links TRBV11-2 to TRBJ1-4; D might be TRBD1 (5 bases). The CDR3 spans 16 residues. The V end was cut by 1 base, the J end by 6 bases, with 15 bases between. Germline-derived CDR1 and CDR2 are SGHAT and FQNNGV.

The rearrangement joins TRBV4-1 to TRBJ2-7; D perhaps matches TRBD1 (6 bases). The CDR3 loop spans 14 amino acids. Germline CDR1 and CDR2: MGHRA and YSYEKL. Trimming stripped 1 base from V and 5 bases from J, with 12 bases between. The CDR3 DNA sequence: TGCGCCAGCAGCCAAGCCAGGGGTTGGGACGAGCAGTACTTC. This encodes CASSQARGWDEQYF.

The chain couples TRBV19 to TRBJ1-2; D gene ambiguous. The CDR3 totals 14 residues. The V and J ends lost 0 bases and 4 bases respectively, with 9 bases between them. CDR1 and CDR2 from the germline V gene are LNHDA and SQIVND (reference sequence). The CDR3 nucleotides are TGTGCCAGTAGTATAGAAGCCAGAGGCTATGGCTACACCTTC. Its protein product is CASSIEARGYGYTF.

The chain recombines TRBV5-1 with TRBJ2-3; 14 positions agree with TRBD2. CDR3 size: 17 residues. CDR1 is SGHRS and CDR2 is YFSETQ in the germline V gene. The J segment lost 3 bases and the V segment lost 2 bases, leaving 5 bases of the junction unmatched. CDR3 bases: TGCGCCAGCAGCTTCGGGACTAGCGGGAGTGAGACAGATACGCAGTATTTT. The encoded protein is CASSFGTSGSETDTQYF.

The chain recombines TRBV5-1 with TRBJ1-4; 10 bases map to TRBD1. Germline values: CDR1 SGHRS, CDR2 YFSETQ. Trimming took 4 bases from V and 6 from J; bases not matched to a gene: 6. The CDR3 runs to 15 residues. In DNA, the CDR3 is TGCGCCAGCAGCCGATCGACAGGGGGCGATGAAAAACTGTTTTTT. Encoded protein: CASSRSTGGDEKLFF.